This T cell receptor (beta chain) originates from a study of long-term antiretroviral therapy in people with HIV. The study, taken as a whole, reports: Dominant in the repertoire at all time points were clones expanded before ART. Diversity remained lower than transplant donor controls, even though it increased after ART. Blood collection from about 2003 to 2018 possibly occurred under older ART regimens.

Note on this clone: Antigen specificity is unknown.

Version v3.0 of the immunoSEQ assay ran at survey level. The repertoire was sequenced with immunoSEQ multiplex PCR; TCRdb's copy has only in-frame clones and lacks some. The sample holds nearly 50,000 clones; around 80% are singletons and the top ten take 2.5% to 3.5%. CDR1 is MGHDK and CDR2 is SYGVNS in the germline V gene. This CDR3 comprises 13 residues. V lost 3 bases, J lost 1 base, and 6 bases lay in between. Every one of the donors gave at least one pre-ART PBMC sample and at least two post-ART PBMC samples. Here the sequenced sample was unsorted PBMCs, taken 0.8 years after starting antiretroviral therapy. The sequence was collected from a woman in her late teens or twenties with HIV. J is TRBJ1-1 and V is TRBV25-1; TRBD1 is a possible D gene (5 bases). CDR3 in DNA: TGTGCCAGCAGTGAGCAGGGGAACACTGAAGCTTTCTTT. It codes for CASSEQGNTEAFF.